This TCR beta chain was identified in a study of blood T cell repertoires in COVID-19. Trimming removed 0 bases from V and 8 bases from J, with 16 bases in between. There are 15 residues in the CDR3. Germline CDR1 and CDR2: SEHNR and FQNEAQ (reference sequence). Produced via immunoSEQ multiplex PCR; TCRdb's table is partial and in-frame only. This table has fewer than 60,000 clones, more than 90% appearing once. This clone was detected only once. Sequencing used peripheral blood. The chain couples TRBV7-9 to TRBJ1-2, with unresolved D. The source of this sequence is a human donor in a cohort sampled during active COVID-19. The CDR3 protein is CASSLAGGRPRGYTF. Written as DNA, the CDR3 is TGTGCCAGCAGCTTAGCTGGAGGGCGCCCCAGGGGCTACACCTTC.